This TCR beta chain was recorded in a study of beta chain features in type 1 diabetes. Study-level background: Sorted cells, about 99 million in number, were examined across all samples. Study results and caveats: With patients and controls alike, PCR might favor shorter templates to an equal degree. For type 1 diabetes patients, VDJ junctions showed fewer insertions and more deletions.

Investigators reverse transcribed all isolated RNA, so they sequenced expressed TCRB transcripts. Measured with immunoSEQ multiplex PCR; TCRdb has only the in-frame clones, and not every one. The sample records 110,000 to 150,000 clones, 6.9% being singletons. Per the germline V gene, CDR1 is MDHEN and CDR2 is SYDVKM. Trimming cost V 3 bases and J 4 bases, with 6 bases left between them. The CDR3 spans 12 residues. This clone has ten or more counts. Its cognate antigen is unknown. The sequence came from a woman aged 30 to 39 in good health. The sequencing sample was made of central memory CD4+ T cells from blood. This sequence joins TRBV28 and TRBJ1-2, with TRBD1 as a possible D gene (5 bases). The CDR3 coding sequence is TGTGCCAGCAGTTTGACAGTCTATGGCTACACCTTC. Its protein product is CASSLTVYGYTF.